These 20 T cell receptor beta chains originate from one sample sequenced in a study of T cell repertoires in cytomegalovirus infection. Their target antigens are unknown. TCRdb passed the reads through MiXCR, listing each CDR3 protein once. The sample comprises around 300,000 distinct CDR3 sequences, approximately 22% of which are singletons, and under 25% rests with the top ten. The sample here was cultured PBMCs, taken from culture after CMV antigen stimulation. These receptors were obtained from a human donor in good health (CMV status not recorded). Some clones in this sample may be carry-over from other donors' samples.

The rearrangement links TRBV2 to TRBJ1-2; weak D call: TRBD1 (6 bases). There are 12 residues in the CDR3. V lost 9 bases and J lost 8, with 16 bases in between. From germline, CDR1 is SNHLY and CDR2 FYNNEI. The CDR3 protein is CARAGGSGGYTF. The DNA for the CDR3 is TGTGCCAGGGCGGGGGGCAGCGGCGGCTACACCTTC.

V gene TRBV12-5 combines with J gene TRBJ2-3; D is uncertain. CDR1 is LGHNT, CDR2 FRNRAP, per germline. V was clipped by 0 bases and J by 0 bases, with 7 bases between them. This CDR3 comprises 15 residues. CDR3 region: CASGLVLGSTDTQYF. In DNA form, the CDR3 reads TGTGCTAGTGGTTTGGTACTCGGGAGCACAGATACGCAGTATTTT.

This clonotype was seen at least ten times. The chain uses TRBV18 and TRBJ2-5; D gene uncertain. Germline CDR1 reads KGHSH; CDR2 reads LQKENI. V dropped 2 bases and J dropped 2 bases, with 6 bases sitting between them. The CDR3 is 13 amino acids. In DNA, the CDR3 is TGTGCCAGCTCACCATCCGGGCAAGAGACCCAGTACTTC. Translated, it gives CASSPSGQETQYF.

This clonotype was counted between two and nine times. The V and J genes are TRBV7-6 and TRBJ1-2; no reliable D call. There are 14 residues in the CDR3. The germline CDR1 and CDR2 sequences are SGHVS and FNYEAQ. Trimming stripped 1 base from V and 4 bases from J, with 10 bases between. The CDR3 region is CASSLGEAGYGYTF. The CDR3 DNA sequence: TGTGCCAGCAGCTTAGGTGAGGCGGGCTATGGCTACACCTTC.

The chain couples TRBV27 to TRBJ2-1, with TRBD2 matching 9 bases. The J segment lost 5 bases and the V segment lost 3 bases, leaving 11 bases of the junction unmatched. There are 17 residues in the CDR3. CDR1 is MNHEY and CDR2 is SMNVEV in the germline V gene (reference sequence). CDR3 protein: CASSFIAGVFGHNEQFF. CDR3 coding DNA: TGTGCCAGCAGTTTCATAGCGGGAGTTTTTGGGCACAATGAGCAGTTCTTC.

The V and J genes are TRBV5-4 and TRBJ2-1; 7 nucleotides match TRBD2. This CDR3 is 13 amino acids long. The V gene's germline CDR1 is SGHNT and CDR2 YYREEE (reference sequence). J lost 9 bases, V lost 4 bases, and 7 bases had no gene match. CDR3: CASSGLVSTEQFF. The CDR3 nucleotides are TGTGCCAGCAGCGGACTAGTCTCAACTGAGCAGTTCTTC.

A few counts support this clonotype. The rearrangement links TRBV3-1 to TRBJ2-1; D remains unclear. V lost 0 bases to trimming and J lost 3 bases, with 18 bases between them. The CDR3 sequence is 18 residues long. Germline CDR1 LGHDT, CDR2 YNNKEL (reference sequence). The CDR3, as DNA: TGTGCCAGCAGCCAAGAGGAAGGGTTTCTTCCCCACTACAATGAGCAGTTCTTC. Its protein is CASSQEEGFLPHYNEQFF.

The V and J genes are TRBV11-1 and TRBJ2-1, with a tentative D call TRBD2 (5 bases). The CDR3 contains 11 residues. Per the germline V gene, CDR1 is SGHAT and CDR2 is FQDESV (reference sequence). V lost 7 bases and J 12 bases, leaving 13 bases between the germline ends. In DNA, the CDR3 is TGTGCCAGCACCGCGGACTCAACGCAGTTCTTC. It encodes CASTADSTQFF.

This clonotype was observed many times. This sequence joins TRBV7-2 and TRBJ2-5; TRBD2 matches at 10 bases. The CDR3 has 15 residues. Germline V lookup: CDR1 SGHTA, CDR2 FQGNSA. With V trimmed by 6 bases and J by 2 bases, 6 bases remained unmatched. The CDR3 region is CASRTRTSGQETQYF. The CDR3 nucleotides are TGTGCCAGCAGGACTAGGACTAGCGGTCAAGAGACCCAGTACTTC.

The chain is built from TRBV7-8 and TRBJ2-2; 10 bases line up with TRBD1. The CDR3 loop spans 17 amino acids. V shed 0 bases and J 2 bases; nucleotides not matched to a gene: 3. The germline gives CDR1 SGHVS, CDR2 FQNEAQ. The CDR3 bases are TGTGCCAGCAGCTTAGCCGGACAGGGGGGAAACACCGGGGAGCTGTTTTTT. This translates into CASSLAGQGGNTGELFF.

The V call is TRBV19, the J call TRBJ2-5; D uncertain. Per the germline V gene, CDR1 is LNHDA and CDR2 is SQIVND (reference sequence). CDR3 length equals 13 residues. The ends were cut back, 3 bases at V and 4 bases at J, with 9 bases in the middle. The CDR3 region is CASSIYGGETQYF. In nucleotides, the CDR3 is TGTGCCAGTAGTATTTACGGTGGAGAGACCCAGTACTTC.

This clonotype was seen a handful of times. The rearrangement uses TRBV10-3 and TRBJ2-1; D remains ambiguous. Germline V gene sequence: CDR1 ENHRY, CDR2 SYGVKD. Trimming removed 0 bases from V and 3 bases from J, with 3 bases in between. This CDR3 comprises 13 residues. Written as DNA, the CDR3 is TGTGCCATCAGTGAGTCGGACTACAATGAGCAGTTCTTC. Protein sequence: CAISESDYNEQFF.

The sample holds a few counts of this clonotype. The genes are TRBV9 and TRBJ2-1, with 9 bases fitting TRBD1. In germline, CDR1 is SGDLS, CDR2 YYNGEE. The CDR3 covers 14 residues. Trimming removed 7 bases from V and 2 bases from J; junction bases left unmatched: 4. The CDR3 nucleotides read TGTGCCAGCGGGGGACAGGGAACCTACAATGAGCAGTTCTTC. Translated: CASGGQGTYNEQFF. Filled out from reference TRBV9 and TRBJ2-1, the complete variable domain reads DSGVTQTPKHLITATGQRVTLRCSPRSGDLSVYWYQQSLDQGLQFLIQYYNGEERAKGNILERFSAQQFPDLHSELNLSSLELGDSALYFCASGGQGTYNEQFFGPGTRLTVL.

This clonotype was counted at least ten times. The genes are TRBV4-3 and TRBJ2-3; D is unresolved. Per the germline V gene, CDR1 is LGHNA and CDR2 is YSLEER. The CDR3 is 14 residues long. V was cut by 0 bases and J by 4 bases, with 8 bases left in between. The DNA for the CDR3 is TGCGCCAGCAGCCAAGATCCCGGTTCAGATACGCAGTATTTT. Amino acids: CASSQDPGSDTQYF.

The sample holds many counts of this clonotype. The rearrangement links TRBV7-2 to TRBJ2-7; possible D gene TRBD2, 7 bases. V was clipped by 2 bases and J by 6 bases, with 20 bases between them. Germline V gene sequence: CDR1 SGHTA, CDR2 FQGNSA. This CDR3 comprises 16 residues. The CDR3 bases are TGTGCCAGCAGCTTACTAGGGGGGGTTCCTCACTCCGAGCAGTACGTC. This sequence encodes CASSLLGGVPHSEQYV.

V and J are TRBV6-1 and TRBJ1-1; 12 bases fit TRBD1. The J segment lost 5 bases and the V segment lost 6 bases, leaving 10 bases of the junction unmatched. Germline values: CDR1 MNHNS, CDR2 SASEGT. CDR3 length equals 16 residues. Here the CDR3 reads CASRIRDRGHETEAFF. The CDR3 DNA reads TGTGCCAGCAGGATCCGGGACAGGGGGCATGAGACTGAAGCTTTCTTT.

The chain couples TRBV19 to TRBJ2-1; 15 nucleotides align to TRBD2. CDR1 and CDR2 (germline): LNHDA, SQIVND (reference sequence). V was clipped by 2 bases and J by 4 bases; unmatched bases: 3. The CDR3 length is 17 residues. The CDR3 DNA is TGTGCCAGTAGTATACGGACTAGCGGGGGGGGATACAATGAGCAGTTCTTC. Amino acids: CASSIRTSGGGYNEQFF. The full variable domain, rest sourced from reference TRBV19 and TRBJ2-1, is DGGITQSPKYLFRKEGQNVTLSCEQNLNHDAMYWYRQDPGQGLRLIYYSQIVNDFQKGDIAEGYSVSREKKESFPLTVTSAQKNPTAFYLCASSIRTSGGGYNEQFFGPGTRLTVL.

This clonotype was seen more than once but under ten times. Mismatch with germline at one junction end may stem from a read error. The rearrangement uses TRBV4-1 and TRBJ2-4; D possibly corresponds to TRBD2 (7 bases). The CDR3 covers 14 residues. Germline loops: CDR1 MGHRA, CDR2 YSYEKL. In DNA, the CDR3 is TGCGCCAGCAGCCAAGTAGTCGCGGGGGCCGGGTCAAACTTC. It specifies CASSQVVAGAGSNF.

This chain connects TRBV7-9 to TRBJ1-2; TRBD1 matches at 11 bases. CDR3 length equals 17 residues. The V and J ends lost 1 base and 8 bases, in that order; junction bases with no gene match: 12. CDR1 is SEHNR, CDR2 FQNEAQ, per germline (reference sequence). CDR3 coding DNA: TGTGCCAGCAGCTTAGACCTCCGGGACAGGGGGAGTTGGGGCTACACCTTC. Its protein is CASSLDLRDRGSWGYTF.

This chain joins TRBV28 and TRBJ2-3; 8 bases align to TRBD2. Germline CDR1 reads MDHEN; CDR2 reads SYDVKM. Trimming removed 10 bases from V and 2 bases from J; junction bases left unmatched: 11. The CDR3 extends over 15 amino acids. The CDR3 DNA sequence: TGTGCCAACAGCCAGGGACTAGAGTTCACAGATACGCAGTATTTT. Its translation: CANSQGLEFTDTQYF.